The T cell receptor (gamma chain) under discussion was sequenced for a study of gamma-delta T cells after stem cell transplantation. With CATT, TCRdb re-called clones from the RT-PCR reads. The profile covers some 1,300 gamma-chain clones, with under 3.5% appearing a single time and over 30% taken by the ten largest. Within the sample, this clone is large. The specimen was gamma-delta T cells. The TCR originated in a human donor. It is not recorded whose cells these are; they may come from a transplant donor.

CDR3 in DNA: TGTGCCACCTGGGACGGGCGGGAGAAACTCTTT. Its translation: CATWDGREKLF. The chain joins TRGV2 to TRGJ1 or TRGJ2. J was trimmed by 11 bases and V by 0 bases; bases with no gene match: 4. The length of the CDR3 is 11 residues. In germline, CDR1 is EGSNGY, CDR2 YDSYNSKV.